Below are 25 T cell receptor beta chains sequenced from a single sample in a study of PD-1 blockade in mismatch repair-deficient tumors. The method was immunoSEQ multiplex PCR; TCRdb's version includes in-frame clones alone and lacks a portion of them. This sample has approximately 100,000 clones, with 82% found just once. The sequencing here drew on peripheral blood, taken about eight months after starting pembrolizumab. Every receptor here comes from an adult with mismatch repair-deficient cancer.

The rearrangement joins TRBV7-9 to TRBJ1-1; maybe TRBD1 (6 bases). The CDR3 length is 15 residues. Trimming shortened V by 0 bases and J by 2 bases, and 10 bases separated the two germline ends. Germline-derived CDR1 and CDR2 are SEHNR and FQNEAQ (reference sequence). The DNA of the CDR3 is TGTGCCAGCAGCTTAGCTCCGGACAGTAACACTGAAGCTTTCTTT. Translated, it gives CASSLAPDSNTEAFF.

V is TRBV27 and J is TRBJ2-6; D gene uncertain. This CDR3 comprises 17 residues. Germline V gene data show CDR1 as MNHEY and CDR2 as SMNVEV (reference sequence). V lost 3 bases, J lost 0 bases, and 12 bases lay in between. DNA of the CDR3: TGTGCCAGCAGTTTGTCGGGCAGAAACTCTGGGGCCAACGTCCTGACTTTC. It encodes CASSLSGRNSGANVLTF.

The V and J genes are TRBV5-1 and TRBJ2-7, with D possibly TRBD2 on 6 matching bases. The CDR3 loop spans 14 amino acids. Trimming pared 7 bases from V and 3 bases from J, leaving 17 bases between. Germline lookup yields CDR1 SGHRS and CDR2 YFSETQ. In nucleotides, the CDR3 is TGCGCCAGCGGAAGCGGAGGGATTAACTACGAGCAGTACTTC. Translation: CASGSGGINYEQYF. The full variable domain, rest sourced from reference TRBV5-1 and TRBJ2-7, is KAGVTQTPRYLIKTRGQQVTLSCSPISGHRSVSWYQQTPGQGLQFLFEYFSETQRNKGNFPGRFSGRQFSNSRSEMNVSTLELGDSALYLCASGSGGINYEQYFGPGTRLTVT.

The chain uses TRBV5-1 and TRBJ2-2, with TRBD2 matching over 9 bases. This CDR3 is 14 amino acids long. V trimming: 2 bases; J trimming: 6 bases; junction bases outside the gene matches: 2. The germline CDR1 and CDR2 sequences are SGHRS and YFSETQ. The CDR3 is CASSFLAGPGELFF. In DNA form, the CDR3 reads TGCGCCAGCAGCTTTCTAGCGGGACCCGGGGAGCTGTTTTTT. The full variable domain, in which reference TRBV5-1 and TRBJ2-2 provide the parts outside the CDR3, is KAGVTQTPRYLIKTRGQQVTLSCSPISGHRSVSWYQQTPGQGLQFLFEYFSETQRNKGNFPGRFSGRQFSNSRSEMNVSTLELGDSALYLCASSFLAGPGELFFGEGSRLTVL.

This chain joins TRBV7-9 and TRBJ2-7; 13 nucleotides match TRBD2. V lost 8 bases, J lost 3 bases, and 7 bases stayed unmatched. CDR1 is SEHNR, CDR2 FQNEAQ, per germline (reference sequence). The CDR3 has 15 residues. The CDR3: CASSGTSGNFYEQYF. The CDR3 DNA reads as TGTGCCAGCTCCGGGACTAGCGGGAATTTCTACGAGCAGTACTTC. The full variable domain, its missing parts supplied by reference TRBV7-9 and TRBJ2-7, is DTGVSQNPRHKITKRGQNVTFRCDPISEHNRLYWYRQTLGQGPEFLTYFQNEAQLEKSRLLSDRFSAERPKGSFSTLEIQRTEQGDSAMYLCASSGTSGNFYEQYFGPGTRLTVT.

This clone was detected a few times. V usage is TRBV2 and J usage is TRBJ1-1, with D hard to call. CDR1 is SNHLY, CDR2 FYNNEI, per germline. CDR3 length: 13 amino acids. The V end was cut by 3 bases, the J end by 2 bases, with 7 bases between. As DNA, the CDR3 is TGTGCCAGCAGTGATGAGGGTAACACTGAAGCTTTCTTT. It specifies CASSDEGNTEAFF.

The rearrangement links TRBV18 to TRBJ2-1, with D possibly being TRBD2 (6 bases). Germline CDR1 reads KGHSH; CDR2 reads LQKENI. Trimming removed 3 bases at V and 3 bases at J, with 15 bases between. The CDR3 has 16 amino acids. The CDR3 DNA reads TGTGCCAGCTCACCGAGTGGCGGGATCGGCTACAATGAGCAGTTCTTC. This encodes CASSPSGGIGYNEQFF.

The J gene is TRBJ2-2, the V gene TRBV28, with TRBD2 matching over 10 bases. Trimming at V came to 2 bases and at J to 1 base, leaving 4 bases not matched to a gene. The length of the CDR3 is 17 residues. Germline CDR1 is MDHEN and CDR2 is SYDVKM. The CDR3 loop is CASSLPSGGRNTGELFF. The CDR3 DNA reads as TGTGCCAGCAGTTTACCTAGCGGGGGAAGGAACACCGGGGAGCTGTTTTTT.

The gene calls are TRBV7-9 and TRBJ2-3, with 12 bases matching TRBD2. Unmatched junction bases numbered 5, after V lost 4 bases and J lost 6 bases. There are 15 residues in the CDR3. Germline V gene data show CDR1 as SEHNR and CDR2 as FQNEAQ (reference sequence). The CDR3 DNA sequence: TGTGCCAGCAGCTCCTCTAGCGGGAGGGCGGATACGCAGTATTTT. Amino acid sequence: CASSSSSGRADTQYF.

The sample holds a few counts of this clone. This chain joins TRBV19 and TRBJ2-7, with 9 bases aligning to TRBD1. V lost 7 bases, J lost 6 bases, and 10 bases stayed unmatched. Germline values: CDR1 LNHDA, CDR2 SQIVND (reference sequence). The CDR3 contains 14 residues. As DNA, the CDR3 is TGTGCCAGTAAAGCCGGGACAGGGTTTGGCGAGCAGTACTTC. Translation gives CASKAGTGFGEQYF.

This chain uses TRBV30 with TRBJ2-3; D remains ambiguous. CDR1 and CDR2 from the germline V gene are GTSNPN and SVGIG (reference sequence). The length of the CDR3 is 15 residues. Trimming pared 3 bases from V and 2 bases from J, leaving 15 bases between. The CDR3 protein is CAWSDSPPPTDTQYF. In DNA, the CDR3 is TGTGCCTGGAGCGACTCCCCCCCTCCCACAGATACGCAGTATTTT.

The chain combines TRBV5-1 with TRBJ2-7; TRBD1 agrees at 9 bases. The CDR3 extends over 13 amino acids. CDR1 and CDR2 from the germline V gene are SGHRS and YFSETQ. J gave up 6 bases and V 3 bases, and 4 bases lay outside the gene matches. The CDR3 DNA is TGCGCCAGCAGCTGGACAGGGGCTCGCGAGCAGTACTTC. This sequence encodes CASSWTGAREQYF.

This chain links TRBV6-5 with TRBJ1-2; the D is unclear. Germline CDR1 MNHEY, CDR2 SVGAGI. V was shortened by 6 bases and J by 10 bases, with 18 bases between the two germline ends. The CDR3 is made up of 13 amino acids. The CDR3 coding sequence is TGTGCCAGCAGCCCCGGAGGTCCCGGTGCCTACACCTTC. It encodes CASSPGGPGAYTF.

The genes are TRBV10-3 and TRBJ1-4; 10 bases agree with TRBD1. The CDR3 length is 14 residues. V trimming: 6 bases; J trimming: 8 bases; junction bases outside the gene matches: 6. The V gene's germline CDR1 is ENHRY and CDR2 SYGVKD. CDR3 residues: CAISPGQGIEKLFF. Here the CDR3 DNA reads TGTGCCATCAGCCCGGGACAGGGGATAGAAAAACTGTTTTTT.

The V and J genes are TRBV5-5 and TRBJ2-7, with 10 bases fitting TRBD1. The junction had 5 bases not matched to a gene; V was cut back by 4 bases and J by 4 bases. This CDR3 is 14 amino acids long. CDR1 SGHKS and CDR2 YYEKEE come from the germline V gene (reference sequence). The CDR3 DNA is TGTGCCAGCAGCCCCGGGACAGGGGTATACGAGCAGTACTTC. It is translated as CASSPGTGVYEQYF. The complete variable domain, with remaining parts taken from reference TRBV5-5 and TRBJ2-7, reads DAGVTQSPTHLIKTRGQQVTLRCSPISGHKSVSWYQQVLGQGPQFIFQYYEKEERGRGNFPDRFSARQFPNYSSELNVNALLLGDSALYLCASSPGTGVYEQYFGPGTRLTVT.

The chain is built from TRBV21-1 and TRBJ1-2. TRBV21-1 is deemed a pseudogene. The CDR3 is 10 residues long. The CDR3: CASPSDGYTF. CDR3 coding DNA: TGTGCCAGCCCCTCGGATGGCTACACCTTC.

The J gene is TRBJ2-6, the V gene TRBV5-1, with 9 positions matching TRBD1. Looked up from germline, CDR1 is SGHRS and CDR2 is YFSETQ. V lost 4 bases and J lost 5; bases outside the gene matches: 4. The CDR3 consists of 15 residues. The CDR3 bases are TGCGCCAGCAGCATGGGGACAGGGCGGGCCAACGTCCTGACTTTC. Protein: CASSMGTGRANVLTF.

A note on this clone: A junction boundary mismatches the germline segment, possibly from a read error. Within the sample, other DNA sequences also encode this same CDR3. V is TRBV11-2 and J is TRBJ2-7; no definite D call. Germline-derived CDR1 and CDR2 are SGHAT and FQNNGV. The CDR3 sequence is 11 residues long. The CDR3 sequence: CASSLVHEQYF. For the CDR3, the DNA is TGCGCCAGCAGCTTAGTTCACGAGCAGTACTTC.

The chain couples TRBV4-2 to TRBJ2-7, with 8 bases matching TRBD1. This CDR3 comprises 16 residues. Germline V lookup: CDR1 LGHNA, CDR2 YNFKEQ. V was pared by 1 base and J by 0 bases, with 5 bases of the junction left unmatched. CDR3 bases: TGTGCCAGCAGCCAAGCCCTGGGACAGGCCTCCTACGAGCAGTACTTC. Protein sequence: CASSQALGQASYEQYF.

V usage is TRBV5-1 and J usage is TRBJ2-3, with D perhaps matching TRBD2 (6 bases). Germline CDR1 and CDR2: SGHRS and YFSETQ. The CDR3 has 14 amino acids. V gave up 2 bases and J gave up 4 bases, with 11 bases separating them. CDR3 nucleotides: TGCGCCAGCAGCTTCCGGGACTCATCAGATACGCAGTATTTT. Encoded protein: CASSFRDSSDTQYF.

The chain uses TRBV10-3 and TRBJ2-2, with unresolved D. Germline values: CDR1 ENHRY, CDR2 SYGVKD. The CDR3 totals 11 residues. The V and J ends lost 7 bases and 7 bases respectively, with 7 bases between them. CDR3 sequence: CAITTGGELFF. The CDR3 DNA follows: TGTGCCATCACGACCGGCGGGGAGCTGTTTTTT.

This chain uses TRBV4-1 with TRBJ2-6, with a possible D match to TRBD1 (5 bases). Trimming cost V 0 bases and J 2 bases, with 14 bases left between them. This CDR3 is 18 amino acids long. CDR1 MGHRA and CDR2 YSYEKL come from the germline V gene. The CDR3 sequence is CASSQDVGDLAGANVLTF. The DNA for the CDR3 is TGCGCCAGCAGCCAAGATGTAGGGGATCTTGCTGGGGCCAACGTCCTGACTTTC.

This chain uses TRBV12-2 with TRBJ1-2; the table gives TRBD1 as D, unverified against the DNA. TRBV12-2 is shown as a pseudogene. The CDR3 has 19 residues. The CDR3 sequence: CASRLVLPGQVQISYGYTF. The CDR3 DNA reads TGTGCAAGTCGCTTAGTCCTCCCCGGACAGGTGCAGATCAGCTATGGCTACACCTTC.

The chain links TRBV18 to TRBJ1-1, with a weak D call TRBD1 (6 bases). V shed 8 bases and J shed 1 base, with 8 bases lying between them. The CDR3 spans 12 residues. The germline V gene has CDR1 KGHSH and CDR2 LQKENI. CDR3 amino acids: CASLQGNTEAFF. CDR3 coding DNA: TGTGCCAGCCTACAGGGGAACACTGAAGCTTTCTTT.

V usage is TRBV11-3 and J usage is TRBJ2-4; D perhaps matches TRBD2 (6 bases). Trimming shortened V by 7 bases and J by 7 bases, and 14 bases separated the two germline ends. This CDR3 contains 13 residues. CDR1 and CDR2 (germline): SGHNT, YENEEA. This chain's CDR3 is CASTLGGANIQYF. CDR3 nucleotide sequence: TGTGCCAGCACCCTCGGGGGTGCGAACATTCAGTACTTC.